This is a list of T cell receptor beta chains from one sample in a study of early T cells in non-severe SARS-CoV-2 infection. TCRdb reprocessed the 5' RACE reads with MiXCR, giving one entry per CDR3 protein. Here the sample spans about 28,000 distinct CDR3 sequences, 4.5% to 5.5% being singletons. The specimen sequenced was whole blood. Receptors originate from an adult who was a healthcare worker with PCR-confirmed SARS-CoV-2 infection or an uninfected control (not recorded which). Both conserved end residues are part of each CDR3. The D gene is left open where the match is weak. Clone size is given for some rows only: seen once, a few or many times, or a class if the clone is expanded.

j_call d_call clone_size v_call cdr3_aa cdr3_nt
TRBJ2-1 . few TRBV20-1 CSVKLLTGFHNEQFF TGCAGTGTCAAACTCCTCACCGGGTTCCACAATGAGCAGTTCTTC
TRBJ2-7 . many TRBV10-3 CAISGDIRTEQYF TGTGCCATCAGTGGGGACATAAGGACCGAGCAGTACTTC
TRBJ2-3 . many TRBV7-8 CASSLAWATDTQYF TGTGCCAGCAGCTTAGCCTGGGCTACAGATACGCAGTATTTT
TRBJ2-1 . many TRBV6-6 CASHPGQGEQFF TGTGCCAGCCACCCGGGGCAAGGTGAGCAGTTCTTC
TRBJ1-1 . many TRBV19 CASSIPPLEAFF TGTGCCAGTAGTATACCTCCCTTGGAAGCTTTCTTT
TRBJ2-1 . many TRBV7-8 CASSSPPLPAPYEQFF TGTGCCAGCAGCTCCCCTCCGCTCCCAGCTCCTTATGAGCAGTTCTTC
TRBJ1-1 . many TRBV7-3 CASSLMSGNTEAFF TGTGCCAGCAGCTTAATGAGCGGGAACACTGAAGCTTTCTTT
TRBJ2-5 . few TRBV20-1 CSARVSEETQYF TGCAGTGCTAGGGTCTCCGAAGAGACCCAGTACTTC
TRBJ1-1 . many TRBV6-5 CASSYEAPRGVMNTEAFF TGTGCCAGCAGCTATGAGGCCCCCAGGGGAGTTATGAACACTGAAGCTTTCTTT
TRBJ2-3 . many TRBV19 CASSMGHTDTQYF TGTGCCAGTAGTATGGGCCACACAGATACGCAGTATTTT
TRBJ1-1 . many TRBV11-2 CASSPSMGPTEAFF TGTGCCAGCAGCCCATCCATGGGTCCCACTGAAGCTTTCTTT
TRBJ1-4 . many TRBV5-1 CASSRGWKEKLFF TGCGCCAGCAGCCGGGGGTGGAAGGAAAAACTGTTTTTT
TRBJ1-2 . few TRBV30 CAWKALNYGYTF TGTGCCTGGAAAGCCCTTAACTATGGCTACACCTTC
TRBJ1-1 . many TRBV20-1 CSATGNTEAFF TGCAGTGCTACAGGGAACACTGAAGCTTTCTTT
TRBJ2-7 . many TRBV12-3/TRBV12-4 CASSLGDNYYEQYF TGTGCCAGCAGTTTAGGGGACAATTACTACGAGCAGTACTTC
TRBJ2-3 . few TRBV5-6 CASSLRGGPHEDTQYF TGTGCCAGCAGCCTCCGCGGAGGCCCCCACGAAGATACGCAGTATTTT
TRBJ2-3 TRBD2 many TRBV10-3 CAISGGLAGQSDTQYF TGTGCCATCAGTGGGGGACTAGCGGGTCAATCAGATACGCAGTATTTT
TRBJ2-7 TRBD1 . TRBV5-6 CASSSRDSSYEQYF TGTGCCAGCAGCTCCCGGGACAGCTCCTACGAGCAGTACTTC
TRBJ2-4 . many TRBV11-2 CASSLRYPIGNIQYF TGTGCCAGCAGCTTAAGATATCCAATCGGGAACATTCAGTACTTC
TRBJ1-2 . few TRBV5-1 CASSLLRANYGYTF TGCGCCAGCAGCTTGCTCAGAGCTAACTATGGCTACACCTTC
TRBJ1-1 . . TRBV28 CASSLLGENTEAFF TGTGCCAGCAGTTTATTGGGGGAGAACACTGAAGCTTTCTTT
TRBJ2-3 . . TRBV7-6 CASSLAWGSTDTQYF TGTGCCAGCAGCTTAGCGTGGGGCAGCACAGATACGCAGTATTTT
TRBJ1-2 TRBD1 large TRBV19 CASSTQQGRHYGYTF TGTGCCAGTAGTACCCAACAGGGGAGGCACTATGGCTACACCTTC
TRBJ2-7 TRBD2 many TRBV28 CASSRRLAGGGEQYF TGTGCCAGCAGCCGTAGACTAGCGGGGGGTGGCGAGCAGTACTTC
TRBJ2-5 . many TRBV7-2 CASSLGFQETQYF TGTGCCAGCAGCTTAGGGTTCCAAGAGACCCAGTACTTC
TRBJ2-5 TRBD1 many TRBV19 CASRVGQGAEETQYF TGTGCCAGTAGGGTCGGACAGGGTGCGGAAGAGACCCAGTACTTC
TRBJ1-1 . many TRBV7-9 CASSLMVSEAFF TGTGCCAGCAGCTTAATGGTCTCTGAAGCTTTCTTT
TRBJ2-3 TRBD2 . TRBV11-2 CASSLARLAGVGDTQYF TGTGCCAGCAGCTTAGCCCGCCTAGCGGGAGTAGGAGATACGCAGTATTTT
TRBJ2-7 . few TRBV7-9 CASSLGLLEKQYF TGTGCCAGCAGCTTAGGACTGTTGGAAAAGCAGTACTTC
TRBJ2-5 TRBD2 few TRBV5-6 CASSLGGGVRETQYF TGTGCCAGCAGCTTGGGCGGGGGAGTCCGGGAGACCCAGTACTTC
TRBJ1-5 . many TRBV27 CASSATSTINQPQHF TGTGCCAGCAGTGCCACCTCGACTATCAATCAGCCCCAGCATTTT
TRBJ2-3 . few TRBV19 CASSRQDIRNTQYF TGTGCCAGTAGTCGACAGGACATCCGAAATACGCAGTATTTT
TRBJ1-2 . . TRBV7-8 CASSLERVGNLDYTF TGTGCCAGCAGCTTAGAGAGGGTAGGGAATTTGGACTACACCTTC
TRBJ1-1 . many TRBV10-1 CASSDGQLNTEAFF TGCGCCAGCAGTGACGGACAGCTGAACACTGAAGCTTTCTTT
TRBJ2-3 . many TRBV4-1 CASSQGWGPRDFSTDTQYF TGCGCCAGCAGCCAAGGATGGGGGCCCAGGGACTTCTCCACAGATACGCAGTATTTT
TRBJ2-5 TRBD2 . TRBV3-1 CASSQDLSAGQETQYF TGTGCCAGCAGCCAAGATCTCTCAGCGGGGCAAGAGACCCAGTACTTC
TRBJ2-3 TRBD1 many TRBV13 CASRGRQGAGTQYF TGTGCCAGCAGGGGACGACAGGGGGCGGGTACGCAGTATTTT